A single sample is the source of the 18 T cell receptor beta chains below, sequenced in a study of Tregs in tolerant kidney transplant recipients. Some clones are missing from TCRdb's copy, which holds only in-frame ones; the method was immunoSEQ multiplex PCR. The data contain under 100,000 clones, more than 80% of them singletons. Material for sequencing was CD8+ T cells from blood. These receptor sequences come from a human donor in good health.

CDR3 sequence reads: CASPLRGVTDTQYF. The DNA of the CDR3 is TGTGCCAGCCCCTTGCGGGGGGTCACAGATACGCAGTATTTT. The V call is TRBV27, the J call TRBJ2-3, with 8 bases aligning to TRBD2. The CDR3 consists of 14 residues. Unmatched junction bases numbered 6, after V lost 8 bases and J lost 2 bases. The germline CDR1 and CDR2 sequences are MNHEY and SMNVEV (reference sequence).

This clone was picked up one time. The rearrangement uses TRBV2 and TRBJ2-5, with TRBD2 as a possible D gene (5 bases). Looked up from germline, CDR1 is SNHLY and CDR2 is FYNNEI. The CDR3 has 12 residues. The CDR3 region has the DNA TGTTCCGGGCTCGGACTCCAAGAGACCCAGTACTTC. This gives the protein CSGLGLQETQYF.

The chain couples TRBV7-6 to TRBJ2-2; TRBD1 is a possible D gene (5 bases). This CDR3 is built from 20 residues. Germline CDR1 and CDR2: SGHVS and FNYEAQ. The V end was cut by 0 bases, the J end by 1 base, with 21 bases between. The DNA for the CDR3 is TGTGCCAGCAGCTTAGCTAGTTTCGACAGTCCCCTAGAGAACACCGGGGAGCTGTTTTTT. Residues: CASSLASFDSPLENTGELFF.

J is TRBJ1-1 and V is TRBV27, with a weak D call TRBD1 (5 bases). CDR3 size: 12 residues. The V end lost 6 bases, the J end lost 7 bases, and 12 bases lay between the germline ends. Germline values: CDR1 MNHEY, CDR2 SMNVEV (reference sequence). The CDR3 here is CASSSGTFEAFF. CDR3 nucleotides: TGTGCCAGCAGCTCAGGGACGTTTGAAGCTTTCTTT.

The CDR3 loop reads CATDRDGSGANVLTF. CDR3 DNA sequence: TGTGCCACCGATCGTGACGGCTCTGGGGCCAACGTCCTGACTTTC. V and J are TRBV6-1 and TRBJ2-6; no firm D call. The germline V and J ends were trimmed by 10 bases and 0 bases, with 13 bases remaining between them. The germline V gene encodes CDR1 MNHNS and CDR2 SASEGT. The length of the CDR3 is 15 residues.

The chain couples TRBV9 to TRBJ1-1; TRBD1 might be the D (5 bases). The germline V gene has CDR1 SGDLS and CDR2 YYNGEE. Deletions cut 1 base from V and 4 bases from J, with 11 bases between. This CDR3 is 14 amino acids long. CDR3 sequence reads: CASSVRGVATEAFF. The CDR3, as DNA: TGTGCCAGCAGCGTAAGAGGGGTTGCCACTGAAGCTTTCTTT.

This clone has a single count. This rearrangement joins TRBV5-4 to TRBJ2-2, with no clear D. Trimming removed 4 bases from V and 4 bases from J, with 5 bases in between. The CDR3 length is 12 residues. The germline CDR1 and CDR2 sequences are SGHNT and YYREEE (reference sequence). The CDR3 nucleotides are TGTGCCAGCAGCCCTGGCACCGGGGAGCTGTTTTTT. Protein: CASSPGTGELFF.

The V call is TRBV7-8, the J call TRBJ2-3, with TRBD2 as a possible D gene (6 bases). The germline CDR1 and CDR2 sequences are SGHVS and FQNEAQ. Trimming pared 3 bases from V and 1 base from J, leaving 14 bases between. The CDR3 is made up of 16 amino acids. The chain's CDR3 is CASSFLDGTGTDTQYF. CDR3 nucleotides: TGTGCCAGCAGCTTCTTGGACGGGACTGGCACAGATACGCAGTATTTT.

The chain carries TRBV9 and TRBJ1-3; D is unresolved. The germline V gene has CDR1 SGDLS and CDR2 YYNGEE. This CDR3 contains 13 residues. V lost 4 bases and J 0 bases, leaving 5 bases between the germline ends. CDR3 residues: CASSLLSGNTIYF. In DNA, the CDR3 is TGTGCCAGCAGCCTACTCTCTGGAAACACCATATATTTT.

The chain uses TRBV5-1 and TRBJ1-2; D unresolved. CDR3 length: 17 amino acids. V was clipped by 0 bases and J by 4 bases, with 19 bases between them. Per germline, CDR1 SGHRS and CDR2 YFSETQ. The CDR3: CASSLGHDGLRGYGYTF. The CDR3 bases are TGCGCCAGCAGCTTGGGTCATGACGGCCTCCGGGGCTATGGCTACACCTTC.

The chain carries TRBV21-1 and TRBJ2-1; the table calls TRBD2, which could not be checked here. TRBV21-1 is classified as a pseudogene. This CDR3 spans 18 amino acids. The CDR3 reads CASSLPRVNENPIEEQFF. CDR3 DNA: TGTGCCAGCAGCTTACCCCGGGTTAACGAAAATCCCATAGAGGAGCAGTTCTTC.

V gene TRBV7-9 combines with J gene TRBJ2-1; no clear D gene. The CDR3 runs 14 residues. V gave up 4 bases and J gave up 8 bases, with 15 bases separating them. From germline, CDR1 is SEHNR and CDR2 FQNEAQ (reference sequence). The CDR3 spells CASSSAVLRYEQFF. As DNA, the CDR3 is TGTGCCAGCAGCTCGGCAGTGTTAAGGTATGAGCAGTTCTTC.

This rearrangement joins TRBV7-8 to TRBJ1-5; D is ambiguous. Trimming left V 1 base short and J 0 bases short, with 10 bases between. The CDR3 runs to 16 residues. Germline V gene sequence: CDR1 SGHVS, CDR2 FQNEAQ. CDR3 DNA: TGTGCCAGCAGCTTAGTGGGGAAATATAGCAATCAGCCCCAGCATTTT. Its protein product is CASSLVGKYSNQPQHF.

The CDR3 bases are TGTGCCTGGAGTGGCTGGGAGGGGTCGGAGGCGAACACTGAAGCTTTCTTT. Amino acids: CAWSGWEGSEANTEAFF. The V call is TRBV30, the J call TRBJ1-1; perhaps TRBD1 as D (5 bases). Germline lookup yields CDR1 GTSNPN and CDR2 SVGIG (reference sequence). The CDR3 runs to 17 residues. Trimming cost V 1 base and J 1 base, with 19 bases left between them.

The chain recombines TRBV27 with TRBJ2-6; 9 bases are shared with TRBD2. Germline values: CDR1 MNHEY, CDR2 SMNVEV (reference sequence). Unmatched junction bases numbered 15, after V lost 2 bases and J lost 1 base. This CDR3 has 21 residues. CDR3 sequence (DNA): TGTGCCAGCAGTTTAGCCTACCCGACTAGCGGCATGGGGTCTGGGGCCAACGTCCTGACTTTC. Residues: CASSLAYPTSGMGSGANVLTF.

The chain couples TRBV9 to TRBJ2-1; 7 bases fit TRBD2. CDR3 length equals 11 residues. Germline CDR1 reads SGDLS; CDR2 reads YYNGEE. CDR3 amino acids: CASGGTNEQFF. CDR3 coding DNA: TGTGCATCCGGGGGGACCAATGAGCAGTTCTTC.

V is TRBV5-6 and J is TRBJ2-1, with TRBD2 identical over 14 bases. J lost 2 bases, V lost 3 bases, and 4 bases had no gene match. This CDR3 region has 17 residues. Germline CDR1 is SGHDT and CDR2 is YYEEEE. The CDR3 reads CASSWEGLAGAYNEQFF. The CDR3 DNA is TGTGCCAGCAGCTGGGAGGGACTAGCGGGGGCCTACAATGAGCAGTTCTTC.

This clone has just a few counts. The rearrangement joins TRBV2 to TRBJ1-6, with 10 bases fitting TRBD1. Germline V CDR1 and CDR2: SNHLY, FYNNEI. Unmatched junction bases numbered 1, after V lost 2 bases and J lost 9 bases. The CDR3 consists of 14 residues. The CDR3, as DNA: TGTGCCAGCAGTGAATGGGACAGGGGTTCACCCCTCCACTTT. Amino acid sequence: CASSEWDRGSPLHF.